Presented here are 20 T cell receptor beta chains from one specimen sequenced in a study of vaccination and CD4 T cells after COVID-19. Documented treatment: approximately 10-day PBMC culture with coronavirus spike peptide pools or control peptides (ViraFEST assay). The Oncomine TCR Beta short-read assay was what sequenced the DNA obtained from cultured CD4+ T cells. TCRdb reanalysed the PCR reads using MiXCR and keeps one entry per CDR3 protein. Of just over 15,000 distinct CDR3 sequences detected, roughly two fifths appear once; the ten largest clones hold around 6%. The antigens these receptors bind are not known. Here the sequenced sample was CD4+ T cells from blood, cultured in vitro, taken before SARS-CoV-2 vaccination. The origin of the receptors is a human donor who had recovered from COVID-19.

DNA of the CDR3: TGTGCCAGCGGGGTGGACTCACCCCTCCACTTT. It specifies CASGVDSPLHF. This sequence joins TRBV27 and TRBJ1-6, with D hard to call. The CDR3 contains 11 residues. From germline, CDR1 is MNHEY and CDR2 SMNVEV (reference sequence). Trimming pared 8 bases from V and 10 bases from J, leaving 9 bases between.

This clonotype has only a few counts. The CDR3 sequence is CASSYAPRPRVQPQHF. CDR3 DNA: TGTGCCAGCAGTTACGCGCCAAGGCCGCGGGTTCAGCCCCAGCATTTT. The V and J genes are TRBV6-2 or TRBV6-3 and TRBJ1-5; D uncertain. Germline V CDR1 and CDR2: MNHEY, SVGEGT. The V end was cut by 2 bases, the J end by 6 bases, with 17 bases between. This CDR3 has 16 residues.

The chain carries TRBV20-1 and TRBJ1-2, with a possible D match to TRBD1 (6 bases). CDR1 DFQATT and CDR2 SNEGSKA come from the germline V gene (reference sequence). Trimming removed 6 bases from V and 2 bases from J, with 16 bases in between. The CDR3 runs 14 residues. The CDR3 DNA reads as TGCAGTGCCTCGGGGGGCAGGGTGAACTATGGCTACACCTTC. Translation gives CSASGGRVNYGYTF.

This clonotype was detected only a few times. V is TRBV6-2 or TRBV6-3 and J is TRBJ1-2; the D gene is possibly TRBD1 (5 bases). V was pared by 5 bases and J by 0 bases, with 7 bases between. This CDR3 is built from 13 residues. Looked up from germline, CDR1 is MNHEY and CDR2 is SVGEGT. In nucleotides, the CDR3 is TGTGCCAGCAGTCGACAGACTAACTATGGCTACACCTTC. This encodes CASSRQTNYGYTF.

The chain joins TRBV7-2 to TRBJ1-6; 9 bases agree with TRBD1. The V gene end was trimmed by 5 bases and the J gene end by 10 bases; junction bases not matched to a gene: 6. The germline V gene has CDR1 SGHTA and CDR2 FQGNSA. The CDR3 consists of 14 residues. CDR3 region: CASSPDRGSSPLHF. The DNA of the CDR3 is TGTGCCAGCAGCCCGGACAGGGGAAGCTCACCCCTCCACTTT. Looking up the rest from reference TRBV7-2 and TRBJ1-6 gives the full variable domain: GAGVSQSPSNKVTEKGKDVELRCDPISGHTALYWYRQSLGQGLEFLIYFQGNSAPDKSGLPSDRFSAERTGGSVSTLTIQRTQQEDSAVYLCASSPDRGSSPLHFGNGTRLTVT.

The chain has TRBV6-2 or TRBV6-3 and TRBJ1-6; 7 bases fit TRBD1. CDR1 is MNHEY and CDR2 is SVGEGT in the germline V gene. This CDR3 comprises 14 residues. The V and J ends lost 6 bases and 7 bases, in that order; junction bases with no gene match: 6. The CDR3 region is CASSNPGQNSPLHF. In DNA, the CDR3 is TGTGCCAGCAGCAACCCGGGACAGAATTCACCCCTCCACTTT.

This chain joins TRBV11-3 and TRBJ2-3; D is perhaps TRBD2 (5 bases). Germline V gives CDR1 SGHNT, CDR2 YENEEA. The CDR3 covers 15 residues. V lost 6 bases to trimming and J lost 2 bases, with 15 bases between them. The CDR3 loop is CASSPTSGYTDTQYF. The CDR3 nucleotides read TGTGCCAGCAGTCCAACATCGGGGTACACAGATACGCAGTATTTT.

V is TRBV7-2 and J is TRBJ1-2, with 7 bases fitting TRBD1. Germline trimming cut 5 bases from V and 4 bases from J; bases unmatched to any gene: 13. CDR1 and CDR2 from the germline V gene are SGHTA and FQGNSA. The CDR3 loop spans 16 amino acids. Here the CDR3 reads CASSERTGLTFYGYTF. DNA of the CDR3: TGTGCCAGCAGCGAACGGACAGGTTTGACGTTCTATGGCTACACCTTC.

This chain connects TRBV5-6 to TRBJ1-1, with D unresolved. Germline lookup yields CDR1 SGHDT and CDR2 YYEEEE. The V end lost 0 bases, the J end lost 6 bases, and 12 bases lay between the germline ends. The CDR3 covers 14 residues. The CDR3 DNA is TGTGCCAGCAGCTTGGCAGGCTTGGGCCCTGAAGCTTTCTTT. Residues: CASSLAGLGPEAFF.

This chain connects TRBV25-1 to TRBJ1-2; no reliable D call. Germline V gene data show CDR1 as MGHDK and CDR2 as SYGVNS. The CDR3 has 13 amino acids. V lost 2 bases, J lost 2 bases, and 6 bases lay in between. The CDR3 here is CASSEPANYGYTF. CDR3 nucleotides: TGTGCCAGCAGTGAACCGGCGAACTATGGCTACACCTTC.

The V and J genes are TRBV2 and TRBJ1-2, with D possibly matching TRBD1 (5 bases). With 6 bases removed from V and 3 bases from J, the gap between germline ends came to 20 bases. The V gene's germline CDR1 is SNHLY and CDR2 FYNNEI. CDR3 length: 16 residues. In DNA form, the CDR3 reads TGTGCCAGCAGACGGACCTGGGGGGAGGAGTACTATGGCTACACCTTC. This gives the protein CASRRTWGEEYYGYTF.

This clonotype came up a few times. V gene TRBV7-9 combines with J gene TRBJ2-1; 8 bases agree with TRBD2. The CDR3 sequence is 16 residues long. Germline trimming cut 4 bases from V and 7 bases from J; bases unmatched to any gene: 12. From germline, CDR1 is SEHNR and CDR2 FQNEAQ (reference sequence). CDR3 region: CASSSPGREGRNEQFF. The CDR3 DNA reads TGTGCCAGCAGCTCGCCGGGTCGGGAGGGTCGGAATGAGCAGTTCTTC.

The rearrangement links TRBV27 to TRBJ1-2; TRBD1 matches at 8 bases. The germline V gene encodes CDR1 MNHEY and CDR2 SMNVEV (reference sequence). The CDR3 runs to 15 residues. The J segment lost 5 bases and the V segment lost 0 bases, leaving 5 bases of the junction unmatched. CDR3 sequence: CASSLSVTGEYGYTF. Written as DNA, the CDR3 is TGTGCCAGCAGTTTATCTGTGACAGGGGAGTATGGCTACACCTTC.

This clonotype was observed a few times. This chain connects TRBV20-1 to TRBJ2-3; D is ambiguous. Germline V gene sequence: CDR1 DFQATT, CDR2 SNEGSKA (reference sequence). The length of the CDR3 is 12 residues. Trimming stripped 3 bases from V and 6 bases from J, with 10 bases between. Written as DNA, the CDR3 is TGCAGTGCTAGGTTGTGGGCTGATACGCAGTATTTT. Its translation: CSARLWADTQYF.

The chain links TRBV2 to TRBJ1-5; 9 bases align to TRBD1. Unmatched junction bases numbered 8, after V lost 7 bases and J lost 7 bases. CDR3 length equals 14 residues. Germline CDR1 and CDR2: SNHLY and FYNNEI. CDR3 residues: CASNPDRGEQPQHF. The CDR3 DNA sequence: TGTGCCAGCAACCCGGACAGGGGCGAGCAGCCCCAGCATTTT.

Of note for this clonotype: This CDR3 fails to terminate in the conserved phenylalanine or tryptophan, so it likely reflects a read error. CDR3 bases: TGTGCCAGCAGTTACCCTCCAGGGGATTTCTATGGCTACACCCTC. Translating it yields CASSYPPGDFYGYTL. V is TRBV6-2 or TRBV6-3 and J is TRBJ1-2; tentatively, D is TRBD1 (6 bases). This CDR3 is 15 amino acids long. From germline, CDR1 is MNHEY and CDR2 SVGEGT. V was shortened by 2 bases and J by 4 bases, with 14 bases between the two germline ends.

The chain employs TRBV19 and TRBJ1-1; tentatively, D is TRBD1 (5 bases). Germline assignment: CDR1 LNHDA and CDR2 SQIVND (reference sequence). V lost 4 bases and J lost 0, with 9 bases in between. This CDR3 comprises 14 residues. CDR3 sequence: CASSTRQMNTEAFF. The CDR3 region has the DNA TGTGCCAGTAGTACCCGACAGATGAACACTGAAGCTTTCTTT.

This chain joins TRBV7-3 and TRBJ2-5; the D gene could be TRBD1 or TRBD2 (5 bases each). In germline, CDR1 is SGHTA, CDR2 FQGTGA. V lost 2 bases to trimming and J lost 9 bases, with 13 bases between them. This CDR3 is 13 amino acids long. The CDR3 loop is CASSLHEGNAQYF. The CDR3 nucleotides read TGTGCCAGCAGCTTACACGAGGGGAACGCCCAGTACTTC.

This clonotype was counted only a few times. The rearrangement links TRBV27 to TRBJ2-2; 8 bases are a match to TRBD2. The germline gives CDR1 MNHEY, CDR2 SMNVEV (reference sequence). The CDR3 sequence is 18 residues long. With 8 bases clipped from V and 2 bases from J, the junction kept 16 bases outside the gene matches. CDR3 coding DNA: TGTGCCAGCCAACCGATGGGGAGAGCGGGGGTCAACACCGGGGAGCTGTTTTTT. This translates into CASQPMGRAGVNTGELFF.

V gene TRBV19 combines with J gene TRBJ2-6, with unresolved D. Germline V gene lookup returns CDR1 LNHDA and CDR2 SQIVND (reference sequence). Trimming took off 2 bases at V and 2 bases at J, with 13 bases between the two ends. This CDR3 is 17 amino acids long. CDR3 DNA: TGTGCCAGTAGTATAAAGGGTTCTGTAGCTGGGGCCAACGTCCTGACTTTC. Protein product: CASSIKGSVAGANVLTF.